This passage covers 24 T cell receptor beta chains from one sample sequenced in a study of shared clonotypes between healthy human individuals. Profiled with immunoSEQ multiplex PCR; TCRdb holds only in-frame clones, not every one. The sample carries 600,000 to 750,000 clones, approximately 72% recorded once. The sample comprised memory CD4+ T cells sorted from blood. Subset given: CD45RA-negative fraction. All receptors come from a woman under 40 in good health.

In the case of this clone: Other DNA variants within this sample encode the same CDR3. This rearrangement joins TRBV5-1 to TRBJ2-5, with D uncertain. The germline V and J ends were trimmed by 0 bases and 2 bases, with 8 bases remaining between them. The germline V gene encodes CDR1 SGHRS and CDR2 YFSETQ. This CDR3 comprises 14 residues. Here the CDR3 DNA reads TGCGCCAGCAGCTTGGGGTCGGAACAAGAGACCCAGTACTTC. Its translation is CASSLGSEQETQYF. The whole variable domain, remainder taken from reference TRBV5-1 and TRBJ2-5, is KAGVTQTPRYLIKTRGQQVTLSCSPISGHRSVSWYQQTPGQGLQFLFEYFSETQRNKGNFPGRFSGRQFSNSRSEMNVSTLELGDSALYLCASSLGSEQETQYFGPGTRLLVL.

This clone was found many times. The V gene is TRBV30, the J gene TRBJ2-3; no definite D call. The CDR3 has 14 amino acids. In germline, CDR1 is GTSNPN, CDR2 SVGIG (reference sequence). V dropped 2 bases and J dropped 2 bases, with 11 bases sitting between them. CDR3 loop: CAWSPDVHTDTQYF. DNA for the CDR3: TGTGCCTGGAGTCCAGACGTCCACACAGATACGCAGTATTTT.

This clone was picked up a small number of times. V is TRBV19 and J is TRBJ2-3; D gene unclear. The germline V and J ends were trimmed by 5 bases and 2 bases, with 14 bases remaining between them. Germline V lookup: CDR1 LNHDA, CDR2 SQIVND (reference sequence). There are 15 residues in the CDR3. The CDR3 region has the DNA TGTGCCAGTAGTTGGGGTCAGGTAGTCACAGATACGCAGTATTTT. This codes for CASSWGQVVTDTQYF.

A few counts support this clone. The chain employs TRBV7-9 and TRBJ1-4; 10 positions match TRBD1. Germline V lookup: CDR1 SEHNR, CDR2 FQNEAQ (reference sequence). V lost 4 bases to trimming and J lost 3 bases; unmatched junction nucleotides: 5. The CDR3 spans 16 residues. The CDR3 DNA follows: TGTGCCAGCAGCTCACGGACAGGGGGAGCTAATGAAAAACTGTTTTTT. Translated: CASSSRTGGANEKLFF.

The chain carries TRBV5-1 and TRBJ2-2; D ambiguous. The CDR3 runs to 13 residues. Germline values: CDR1 SGHRS, CDR2 YFSETQ. V was shortened by 4 bases and J by 5 bases, with 9 bases between the two germline ends. The CDR3 reads CASSRLVTGELFF. The CDR3, as DNA: TGCGCCAGCAGCCGTCTTGTAACCGGGGAGCTGTTTTTT. The full variable domain, its missing parts supplied by reference TRBV5-1 and TRBJ2-2, is KAGVTQTPRYLIKTRGQQVTLSCSPISGHRSVSWYQQTPGQGLQFLFEYFSETQRNKGNFPGRFSGRQFSNSRSEMNVSTLELGDSALYLCASSRLVTGELFFGEGSRLTVL.

The chain links TRBV30 to TRBJ1-3; D may be TRBD1 (5 bases). The CDR3 is 15 residues long. V lost 2 bases and J lost 0, with 11 bases in between. Per germline, CDR1 GTSNPN and CDR2 SVGIG (reference sequence). The CDR3: CAWSQGSHSGNTIYF. The CDR3 DNA reads as TGTGCCTGGAGTCAGGGCAGCCACTCTGGAAACACCATATATTTT.

This clone was picked up a small number of times. The gene calls are TRBV29-1 and TRBJ1-5; tentatively, D is TRBD1 (6 bases). CDR3 length: 13 amino acids. Per germline, CDR1 SQVTM and CDR2 ANQGSEA. Trimming took off 5 bases at V and 3 bases at J, with 11 bases between the two ends. In DNA form, the CDR3 reads TGCAGCGTTCAAGGGGGGGCCAATCAGCCCCAGCATTTT. This sequence encodes CSVQGGANQPQHF.

This clone was seen a single time. This rearrangement joins TRBV14 to TRBJ2-7; D is unclear. V gave up 1 base and J gave up 1 base, with 5 bases separating them. CDR1 SGHDN and CDR2 FVKESK come from the germline V gene. The CDR3 spans 13 residues. The CDR3 DNA follows: TGTGCCAGCAGCCAAGTGGGTTCCTACGAGCAGTACTTC. Translation gives CASSQVGSYEQYF.

The V call is TRBV9, the J call TRBJ1-1, with D possibly matching TRBD1 (6 bases). This CDR3 contains 13 residues. Trimming removed 4 bases at V and 5 bases at J, with 12 bases between. Per the germline V gene, CDR1 is SGDLS and CDR2 is YYNGEE. The CDR3 DNA is TGTGCCAGCAGCATCCAACAGGGTACTGAAGCTTTCTTT. It codes for CASSIQQGTEAFF.

The gene calls are TRBV11-2 and TRBJ1-1; D gene unclear. Per germline, CDR1 SGHAT and CDR2 FQNNGV. Trimming shortened V by 3 bases and J by 3 bases, and 8 bases separated the two germline ends. The CDR3 has 13 residues. The CDR3 region is CASSFAEDTEAFF. CDR3 nucleotide sequence: TGTGCCAGCAGCTTCGCCGAAGACACTGAAGCTTTCTTT.

This clone was detected ten times or more. The chain links TRBV2 to TRBJ1-1; 7 bases match TRBD1. V dropped 6 bases and J dropped 3; count of bases not matched to a gene: 13. CDR1 is SNHLY, CDR2 FYNNEI, per germline. This CDR3 contains 16 residues. Written as DNA, the CDR3 is TGTGCCAGCAGACCGACAGGGAGAGGCGGGGACACTGAAGCTTTCTTT. It translates to CASRPTGRGGDTEAFF.

The CDR3 here is CASSLAGAGRRANYGYTF. CDR3 sequence (DNA): TGTGCCAGCAGCTTGGCCGGGGCAGGCCGTCGGGCTAACTATGGCTACACCTTC. This chain uses TRBV5-6 with TRBJ1-2; D is possibly TRBD1 (5 bases). The V end was cut by 0 bases, the J end by 0 bases, with 18 bases between. Per the germline V gene, CDR1 is SGHDT and CDR2 is YYEEEE. The CDR3 has 18 amino acids.

The rearrangement joins TRBV6-1 to TRBJ2-6, with no clear D. V gave up 4 bases and J gave up 2 bases, with 9 bases separating them. The length of the CDR3 is 15 residues. CDR1 MNHNS and CDR2 SASEGT come from the germline V gene. Here the CDR3 reads CASSGWGAGANVLTF. CDR3 DNA sequence: TGTGCCAGCAGTGGGTGGGGTGCTGGGGCCAACGTCCTGACTTTC.

This chain uses TRBV5-1 with TRBJ2-1; 7 bases map to TRBD1. Germline values: CDR1 SGHRS, CDR2 YFSETQ. CDR3 size: 15 residues. The V gene end was trimmed by 3 bases and the J gene end by 6 bases; junction bases not matched to a gene: 9. CDR3 region: CASSSGQVDLNEQFF. In nucleotides, the CDR3 is TGCGCCAGCAGCTCCGGACAGGTGGACCTCAATGAGCAGTTCTTC. The full variable domain, its missing parts supplied by reference TRBV5-1 and TRBJ2-1, is KAGVTQTPRYLIKTRGQQVTLSCSPISGHRSVSWYQQTPGQGLQFLFEYFSETQRNKGNFPGRFSGRQFSNSRSEMNVSTLELGDSALYLCASSSGQVDLNEQFFGPGTRLTVL.

The gene calls are TRBV7-9 and TRBJ2-4; 7 nucleotides line up with TRBD1. CDR1 is SEHNR and CDR2 is FQNEAQ in the germline V gene (reference sequence). Losses at the gene ends were 4 bases for V and 7 bases for J; bases not matched to a gene: 7. The CDR3 extends over 14 amino acids. CDR3 sequence reads: CASSSDRVANIQYF. The CDR3 nucleotides are TGTGCCAGCAGCTCCGACAGGGTGGCGAACATTCAGTACTTC.

This chain joins TRBV25-1 and TRBJ2-1; 12 nucleotides match TRBD2. Per germline, CDR1 MGHDK and CDR2 SYGVNS. The CDR3 runs 16 residues. With V trimmed by 8 bases and J by 3 bases, 8 bases remained unmatched. The CDR3 here is CASYTSGRTHYNEQFF. The CDR3 bases are TGTGCCAGCTATACTAGCGGGAGGACCCACTACAATGAGCAGTTCTTC.

In its sample, this clone was seen many times. Other DNA sequences from this sample encode an identical CDR3 as well. V is TRBV18 and J is TRBJ1-1, with D uncertain. V lost 1 base, J lost 2 bases, and 2 bases lay in between. This CDR3 comprises 12 residues. Per the germline V gene, CDR1 is KGHSH and CDR2 is LQKENI. CDR3: CASSPLNTEAFF. The CDR3 coding sequence is TGTGCCAGCTCACCACTCAACACTGAAGCTTTCTTT.

The V call is TRBV7-6, the J call TRBJ2-1; unclear D gene. CDR1 and CDR2 from the germline V gene are SGHVS and FNYEAQ. There are 15 residues in the CDR3. Trimming pared 5 bases from V and 6 bases from J, leaving 17 bases between. In DNA, the CDR3 is TGTGCCAGCAGCCTAGGTCCGGGTTCTTTCAATGAGCAGTTCTTC. It codes for CASSLGPGSFNEQFF.

The chain employs TRBV2 and TRBJ1-4, with D possibly TRBD1 on 5 matching bases. The V end lost 2 bases, the J end lost 8 bases, and 12 bases lay between the germline ends. Germline V gene data show CDR1 as SNHLY and CDR2 as FYNNEI. The CDR3 contains 14 residues. Here the CDR3 reads CASSEPGLGEKLFF. CDR3 DNA: TGTGCCAGCAGTGAACCAGGGCTCGGAGAAAAACTGTTTTTT.

The chain combines TRBV21-1 with TRBJ2-3; the table's D call, TRBD1, has no DNA check behind it. TRBV21-1 constitutes a pseudogene. The CDR3 extends over 17 amino acids. CDR3 sequence reads: CASGERGSRGEPDTQYF. The DNA of the CDR3 is TGTGCCAGCGGCGAAAGGGGGTCTCGAGGTGAGCCAGATACGCAGTATTTT.

On this clone itself: Other DNA sequences in the sample encode the same CDR3. The V call is TRBV11-2, the J call TRBJ2-3; D uncertain. V shed 4 bases and J shed 0 bases, with 5 bases lying between them. The CDR3 runs to 13 residues. Germline V gene data show CDR1 as SGHAT and CDR2 as FQNNGV. The CDR3 spells CASSYPSTDTQYF. The CDR3 DNA sequence: TGTGCCAGCAGCTATCCTAGCACAGATACGCAGTATTTT.

The count of this clone is one. V and J are TRBV4-1 and TRBJ1-4, with D maybe TRBD1 (6 bases). The CDR3 is made up of 17 amino acids. The germline V and J ends were trimmed by 0 bases and 4 bases, with 15 bases remaining between them. Germline loops: CDR1 MGHRA, CDR2 YSYEKL. CDR3 sequence (DNA): TGCGCCAGCAGCCAAGAGTTCGGTTTAGGGGGTAATGAAAAACTGTTTTTT. Encoded protein: CASSQEFGLGGNEKLFF.

The chain has TRBV18 and TRBJ2-5; 8 positions match TRBD2. V shed 3 bases and J 3 bases; nucleotides not matched to a gene: 6. The CDR3 runs 15 residues. CDR1 and CDR2 from the germline V gene are KGHSH and LQKENI. This CDR3 reads CASSPFGRAKETQYF. The DNA of the CDR3 is TGTGCCAGCTCACCCTTCGGGAGGGCGAAAGAGACCCAGTACTTC.

The sample holds a few counts of this clone. The genes are TRBV2 and TRBJ2-5, with TRBD2 as a possible D gene (6 bases). From germline, CDR1 is SNHLY and CDR2 FYNNEI. Trimming left V 5 bases short and J 3 bases short, with 10 bases between. The CDR3 is 13 amino acids. In DNA form, the CDR3 reads TGTGCCAGCAGTATGACTAGAAAAGAGACCCAGTACTTC. This codes for CASSMTRKETQYF.